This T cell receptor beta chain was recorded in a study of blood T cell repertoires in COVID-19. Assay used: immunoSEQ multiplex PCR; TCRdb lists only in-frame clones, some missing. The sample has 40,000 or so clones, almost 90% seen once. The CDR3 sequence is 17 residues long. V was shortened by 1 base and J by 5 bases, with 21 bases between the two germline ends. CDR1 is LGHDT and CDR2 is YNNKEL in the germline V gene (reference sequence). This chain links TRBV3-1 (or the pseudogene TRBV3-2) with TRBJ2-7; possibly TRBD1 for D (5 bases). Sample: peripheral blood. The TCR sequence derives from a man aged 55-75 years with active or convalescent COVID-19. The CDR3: CASSQGGLGRVGHEQYF. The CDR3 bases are TGTGCCAGCAGCCAAGGTGGGCTGGGCAGGGTGGGCCACGAGCAGTACTTC.